This T cell receptor (beta chain) was sequenced for a study of T cells in Graves' hyperthyroidism and ophthalmopathy. Germline V CDR1 and CDR2: DFQATT, SNEGSKA (reference sequence). This CDR3 is built from 11 residues. The junction had 1 base not matched to a gene; V was cut back by 5 bases and J by 6 bases. This clonotype was detected a few times. TCR beta CDR3 region amplification was performed from RNA transcripts. When the TCR CDR3 underwent first-round RT-PCR, the HTBI primer set was used. TCRdb reprocessed the multiplex PCR reads with MiXCR, giving one entry per CDR3 protein. Counted here are about 290,000 distinct CDR3 sequences, roughly 15% occurring once; the ten biggest clones make up 7% to 9%.

The TCR sequence derives from a woman in her 40s with Graves' hyperthyroidism. The sample taken for sequencing was blood. V usage is TRBV20-1 and J usage is TRBJ2-3; 8 nucleotides match TRBD1. The CDR3 sequence is CSAPGGDTQYF. The CDR3 DNA sequence: TGCAGTGCTCCAGGGGGCGATACGCAGTATTTT.